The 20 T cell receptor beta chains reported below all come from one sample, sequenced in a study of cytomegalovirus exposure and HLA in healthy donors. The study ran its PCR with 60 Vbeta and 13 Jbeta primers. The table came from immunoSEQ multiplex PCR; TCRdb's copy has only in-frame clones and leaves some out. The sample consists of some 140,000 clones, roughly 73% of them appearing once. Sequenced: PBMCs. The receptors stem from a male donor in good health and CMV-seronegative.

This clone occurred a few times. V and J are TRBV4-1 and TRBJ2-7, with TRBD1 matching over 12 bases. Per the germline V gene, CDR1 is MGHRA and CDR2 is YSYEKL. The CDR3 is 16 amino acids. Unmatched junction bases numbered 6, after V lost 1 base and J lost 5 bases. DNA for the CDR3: TGCGCCAGCAGCCAAGTCTCCGGGGACAGGGGGCACGAGCAGTACTTC. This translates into CASSQVSGDRGHEQYF.

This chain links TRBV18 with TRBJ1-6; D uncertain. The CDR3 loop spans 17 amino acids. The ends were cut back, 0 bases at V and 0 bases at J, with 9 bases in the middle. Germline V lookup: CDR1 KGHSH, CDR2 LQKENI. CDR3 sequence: CASSPPAGSSYNSPLHF. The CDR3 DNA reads TGTGCCAGCTCACCACCGGCGGGGAGCTCCTATAATTCACCCCTCCACTTT.

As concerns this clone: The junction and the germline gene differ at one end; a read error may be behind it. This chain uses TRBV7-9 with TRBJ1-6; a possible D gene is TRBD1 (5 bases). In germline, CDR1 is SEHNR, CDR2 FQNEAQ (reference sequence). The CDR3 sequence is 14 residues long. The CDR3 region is CSSSLAGGGSPLHF. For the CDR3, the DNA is TGTTCCAGCAGCTTAGCTGGGGGGGGTTCACCCCTCCACTTT.

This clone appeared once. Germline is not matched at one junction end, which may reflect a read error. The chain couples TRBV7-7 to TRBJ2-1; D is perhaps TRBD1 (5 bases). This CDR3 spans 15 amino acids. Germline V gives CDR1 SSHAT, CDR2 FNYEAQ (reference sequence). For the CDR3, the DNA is TGTGCTAGCAGCTTAGGGCCCCAGGGTTACAATGAGCAGTTCTTC. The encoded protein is CASSLGPQGYNEQFF.

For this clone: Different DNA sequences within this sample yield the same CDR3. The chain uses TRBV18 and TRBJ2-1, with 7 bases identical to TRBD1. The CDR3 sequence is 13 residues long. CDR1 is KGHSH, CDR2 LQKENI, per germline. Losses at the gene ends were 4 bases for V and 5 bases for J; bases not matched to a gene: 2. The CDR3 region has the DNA TGTGCCAGCTCACGTCAGGGGGACAATGAGCAGTTCTTC. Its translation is CASSRQGDNEQFF.

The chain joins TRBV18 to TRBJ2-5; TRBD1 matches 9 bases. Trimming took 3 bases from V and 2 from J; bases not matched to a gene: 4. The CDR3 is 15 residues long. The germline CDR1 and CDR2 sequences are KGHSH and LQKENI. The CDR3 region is CASSPSTGGQETQYF. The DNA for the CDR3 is TGTGCCAGCTCACCTTCGACAGGGGGGCAAGAGACCCAGTACTTC.

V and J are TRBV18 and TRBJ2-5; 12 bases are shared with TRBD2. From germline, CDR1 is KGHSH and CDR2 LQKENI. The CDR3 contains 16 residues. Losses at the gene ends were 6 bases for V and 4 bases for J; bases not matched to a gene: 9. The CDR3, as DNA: TGTGCCAGCTCGCCCCCTAGCGGGGGGGCGCCAGAGACCCAGTACTTC. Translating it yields CASSPPSGGAPETQYF.

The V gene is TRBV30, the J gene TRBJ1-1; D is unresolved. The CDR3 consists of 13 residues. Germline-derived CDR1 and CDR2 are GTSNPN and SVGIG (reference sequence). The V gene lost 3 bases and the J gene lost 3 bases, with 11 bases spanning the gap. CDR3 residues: CAWSRAGYTEAFF. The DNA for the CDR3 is TGTGCCTGGAGCAGAGCGGGGTACACTGAAGCTTTCTTT.

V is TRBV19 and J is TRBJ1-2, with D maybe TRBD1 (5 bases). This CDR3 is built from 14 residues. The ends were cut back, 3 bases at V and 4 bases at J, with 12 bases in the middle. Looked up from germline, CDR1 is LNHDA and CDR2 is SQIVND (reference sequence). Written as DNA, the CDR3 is TGTGCCAGTAGTATCACAGGAGCCTCCTATGGCTACACCTTC. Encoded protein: CASSITGASYGYTF.

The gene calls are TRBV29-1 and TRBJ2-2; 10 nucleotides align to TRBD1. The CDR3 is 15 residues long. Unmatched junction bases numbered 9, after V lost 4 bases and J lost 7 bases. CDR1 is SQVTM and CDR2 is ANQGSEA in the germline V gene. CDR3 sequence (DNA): TGCAGCGTTGCGCCGGGACAGGGGATGATCGGGGAGCTGTTTTTT. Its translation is CSVAPGQGMIGELFF.

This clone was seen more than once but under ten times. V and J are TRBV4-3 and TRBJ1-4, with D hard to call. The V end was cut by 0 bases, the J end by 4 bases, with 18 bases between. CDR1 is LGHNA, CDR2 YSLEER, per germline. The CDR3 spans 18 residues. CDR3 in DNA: TGCGCCAGCAGCCAAGATCGGTTCGGCAGCGTTCTTAATGAAAAACTGTTTTTT. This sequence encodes CASSQDRFGSVLNEKLFF.

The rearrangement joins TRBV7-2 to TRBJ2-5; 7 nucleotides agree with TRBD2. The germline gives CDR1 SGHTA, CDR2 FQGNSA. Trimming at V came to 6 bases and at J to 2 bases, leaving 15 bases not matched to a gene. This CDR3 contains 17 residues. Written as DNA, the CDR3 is TGTGCCAGCAGTCTCCCTTGGGGGGGGGATCGACAAGAGACCCAGTACTTC. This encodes CASSLPWGGDRQETQYF. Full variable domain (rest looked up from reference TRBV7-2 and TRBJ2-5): GAGVSQSPSNKVTEKGKDVELRCDPISGHTALYWYRQSLGQGLEFLIYFQGNSAPDKSGLPSDRFSAERTGGSVSTLTIQRTQQEDSAVYLCASSLPWGGDRQETQYFGPGTRLLVL.

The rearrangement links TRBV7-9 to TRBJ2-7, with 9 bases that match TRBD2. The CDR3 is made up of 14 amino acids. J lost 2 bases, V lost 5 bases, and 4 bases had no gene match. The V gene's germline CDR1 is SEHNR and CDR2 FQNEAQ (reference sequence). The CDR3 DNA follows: TGTGCCAGCAGCCCAGGCGGGGGGGCCTACGAGCAGTACTTC. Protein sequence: CASSPGGGAYEQYF.

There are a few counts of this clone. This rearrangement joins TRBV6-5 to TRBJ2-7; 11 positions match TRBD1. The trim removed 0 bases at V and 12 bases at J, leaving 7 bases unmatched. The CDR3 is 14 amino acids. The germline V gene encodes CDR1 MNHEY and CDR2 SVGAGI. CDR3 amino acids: CASSYSRTGGGWYF. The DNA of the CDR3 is TGTGCCAGCAGTTACTCGAGGACAGGGGGCGGGTGGTACTTC.

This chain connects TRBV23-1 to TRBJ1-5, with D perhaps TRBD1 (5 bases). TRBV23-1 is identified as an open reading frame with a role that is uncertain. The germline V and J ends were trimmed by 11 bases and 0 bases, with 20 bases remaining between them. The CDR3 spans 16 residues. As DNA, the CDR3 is TGCGCCTCTCAACCAGGAGGGGACGATAGCAATCAGCCCCAGCATTTT. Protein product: CASQPGGDDSNQPQHF.

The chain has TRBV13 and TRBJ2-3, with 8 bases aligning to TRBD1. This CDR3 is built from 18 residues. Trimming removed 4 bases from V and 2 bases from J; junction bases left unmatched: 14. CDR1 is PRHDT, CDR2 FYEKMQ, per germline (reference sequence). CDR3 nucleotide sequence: TGTGCCAGCAGCTCCATCCGACAGGGGCCAGAACACACAGATACGCAGTATTTT. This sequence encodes CASSSIRQGPEHTDTQYF.

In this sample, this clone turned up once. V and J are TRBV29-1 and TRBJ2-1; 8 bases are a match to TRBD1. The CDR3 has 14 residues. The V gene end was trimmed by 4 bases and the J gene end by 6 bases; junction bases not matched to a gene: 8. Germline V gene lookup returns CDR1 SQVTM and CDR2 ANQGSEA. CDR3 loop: CSVGQGAPVNEQFF. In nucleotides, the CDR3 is TGCAGCGTTGGGCAGGGGGCGCCCGTCAATGAGCAGTTCTTC.

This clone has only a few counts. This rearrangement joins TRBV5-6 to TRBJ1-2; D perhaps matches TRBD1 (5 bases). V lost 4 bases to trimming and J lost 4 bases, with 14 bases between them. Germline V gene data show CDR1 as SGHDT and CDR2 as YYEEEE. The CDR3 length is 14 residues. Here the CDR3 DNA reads TGTGCCAGCAGCCCCGGAAACGGGGGCTATGGCTACACCTTC. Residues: CASSPGNGGYGYTF.

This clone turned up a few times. The CDR3 sequence: CASSDSLWGVSTEAFF. In DNA form, the CDR3 reads TGTGCCAGCAGTGACTCCCTGTGGGGGGTGAGCACTGAAGCTTTCTTT. The chain joins TRBV6-4 to TRBJ1-1; weak D call: TRBD1 (5 bases). Germline CDR1 is MRHNA and CDR2 is SNTAGT. This CDR3 region has 16 residues. V was clipped by 0 bases and J by 4 bases, with 15 bases between them.

The CDR3 is CASSPSPGLAGAHQETQYF. The CDR3, as DNA: TGTGCCAGCAGCCCCTCTCCCGGACTAGCGGGGGCACACCAAGAGACCCAGTACTTC. The V gene is TRBV13, the J gene TRBJ2-5, with 13 bases matching TRBD2. This CDR3 region has 19 residues. J was trimmed by 0 bases and V by 5 bases; bases with no gene match: 12. Germline V gives CDR1 PRHDT, CDR2 FYEKMQ (reference sequence).